This T cell receptor beta chain was sequenced for a study of T-cell memory formation after mild COVID-19. The overall study: The two donors had largely donor-specific TCR clusters. Study-wide points: Shrinking CD4+ clones resided mostly in CM and EM, and CD8+ ones in EMRA. Clones shrinking from day 15 to 85 showed even CD4/CD8 mixes; later expanders tilted CD4+. Several responding clones turned up in pre-infection memory, indicating that cross-reactive memory may have taken part.

TCRdb redid the calling of the 5' RACE reads with MiXCR, one entry per CDR3 protein. The sample consists of some 62,000 distinct CDR3 sequences, approximately 9% of them appearing once. About this clonotype: What it binds is not known.

The clonotype was recovered from a young man who had mild COVID-19 (a few samples of this study predate the infection). Cell type and time point are not known. The material sequenced was PBMCs or a T cell subset sorted from them (not recorded which).

CDR3 sequence: CASSVGTYQETQYF. The CDR3 DNA sequence: TGTGCCAGCAGTGTTGGGACTTACCAAGAGACCCAGTACTTC. This chain connects TRBV6-1 to TRBJ2-5; weak D call: TRBD2 (6 bases). The germline CDR1 and CDR2 sequences are MNHNS and SASEGT. Trimming pared 4 bases from V and 0 bases from J, leaving 9 bases between. The CDR3 runs to 14 residues.